The 9 T cell receptor beta chains presented below share a single source sample, sequenced in a study of shared clonotypes between healthy human individuals. Sequencing was performed with immunoSEQ multiplex PCR; in TCRdb, only in-frame clones are kept and a portion is missing. This sample yields 600,000 to 750,000 clones, of which 55% to 75% are seen a single time; under 2% belongs to the top ten. Input material: memory CD4+ T cells sorted from blood. The subset was: CD45RA-negative fraction. The origin of the receptors is a woman under 40 in good health.

This sequence joins TRBV2 and TRBJ2-5; 8 nucleotides agree with TRBD1. The V gene's germline CDR1 is SNHLY and CDR2 FYNNEI. The length of the CDR3 is 14 residues. V shed 5 bases, J shed 3 bases, and the junction held 5 bases outside the gene matches. This chain's CDR3 is CASSSDRGEETQYF. The CDR3 DNA follows: TGTGCCAGCAGTTCTGACAGGGGTGAAGAGACCCAGTACTTC.

The V and J genes are TRBV2 and TRBJ2-2; D perhaps matches TRBD2 (6 bases). V lost 2 bases to trimming and J lost 5 bases, with 12 bases between them. Germline V CDR1 and CDR2: SNHLY, FYNNEI. This CDR3 has 15 amino acids. CDR3 in amino acids: CASSERIGGTGELFF. The CDR3 DNA follows: TGTGCCAGCAGTGAAAGGATCGGGGGAACCGGGGAGCTGTTTTTT.

This rearrangement joins TRBV11-3 to TRBJ2-7; 8 nucleotides match TRBD1. J lost 2 bases, V lost 1 base, and 4 bases had no gene match. Per germline, CDR1 SGHNT and CDR2 YENEEA. This CDR3 region has 15 residues. The CDR3 nucleotides read TGTGCCAGCAGCTTAGGACAGGGACAGGCCTACGAGCAGTACTTC. As protein: CASSLGQGQAYEQYF.

The rearrangement uses TRBV5-1 and TRBJ1-5, with a possible D match to TRBD1 (5 bases). The germline gives CDR1 SGHRS, CDR2 YFSETQ. CDR3 length: 15 amino acids. Between the trimmed V and J ends, which lost 0 bases and 11 bases, there was a span of 18 bases. Here the CDR3 DNA reads TGCGCCAGCAGCTTGGGGACACCCCAAGATTCGGCCCAGCATTTT. It yields the protein CASSLGTPQDSAQHF.

CDR3 region: CASSLELLWNEQFF. The CDR3 coding sequence is TGTGCCAGCAGTTTAGAGCTATTGTGGAATGAGCAGTTCTTC. The chain uses TRBV28 and TRBJ2-1; no definite D call. This CDR3 spans 14 amino acids. In germline, CDR1 is MDHEN, CDR2 SYDVKM. Between the trimmed V and J ends, which lost 2 bases and 7 bases, there was a span of 12 bases.

The CDR3 DNA reads as TGCGCCAGCAGCCGATCCGGGACTAGCGGAAGCACAGATACGCAGTATTTT. Protein: CASSRSGTSGSTDTQYF. V gene TRBV4-1 combines with J gene TRBJ2-3, with 11 bases that match TRBD2. The germline gives CDR1 MGHRA, CDR2 YSYEKL. CDR3 length: 17 amino acids. After removal of 4 bases from V and 0 bases from J, the junction contained 6 bases not matched to a gene.

J is TRBJ1-5 and V is TRBV6-1; D perhaps matches TRBD1 (6 bases). The CDR3 has 13 amino acids. Germline V lookup: CDR1 MNHNS, CDR2 SASEGT. V dropped 8 bases and J dropped 5 bases, with 13 bases sitting between them. The CDR3 is CASSRGTDQPQHF. DNA for the CDR3: TGTGCCAGCTCAAGGGGGACGGATCAGCCCCAGCATTTT.

This chain links TRBV6-1 with TRBJ1-4; no clear D gene. This CDR3 is 14 amino acids long. Germline-derived CDR1 and CDR2 are MNHNS and SASEGT. Trimming stripped 2 bases from V and 1 base from J, with 5 bases between. Here the CDR3 reads CASSEPRTNEKLFF. The CDR3 nucleotides are TGTGCCAGCAGTGAACCCCGAACTAATGAAAAACTGTTTTTT.

This rearrangement joins TRBV7-8 to TRBJ2-1, with 10 bases lining up with TRBD2. The V gene end was trimmed by 6 bases and the J gene end by 5 bases; junction bases not matched to a gene: 7. The CDR3 length is 15 residues. CDR1 and CDR2 from the germline V gene are SGHVS and FQNEAQ. DNA of the CDR3: TGTGCCAGCAGTTTCGCCGGACTAGCGGACAATGAGCAGTTCTTC. This gives the protein CASSFAGLADNEQFF.